The 25 T cell receptor beta chains listed next were all sequenced from one sample in a study of CD8 T cells in Susac syndrome. Random hexamers served to reverse transcribe roughly 0.45 to 1 ug RNA. MiXCR, run by TCRdb on the immunoSEQ multiplex PCR reads, gives a single entry per CDR3 protein. The sample holds 240,000 or so distinct CDR3 sequences, 90% to 97% seen once. The source material was CD4+ T cells from PBMCs. Receptor source: a human donor with Susac syndrome.

This clonotype was seen only once. The chain combines TRBV30 with TRBJ1-5; a weak D match, TRBD1 (5 bases). V was pared by 2 bases and J by 3 bases, with 14 bases between. Germline CDR1 is GTSNPN and CDR2 is SVGIG (reference sequence). The CDR3 runs to 15 residues. The CDR3 reads CAWSPPGRPNQPQHF. The CDR3, as DNA: TGTGCCTGGAGTCCTCCGGGACGGCCCAATCAGCCCCAGCATTTT.

This clonotype showed up just once. The chain is built from TRBV30 and TRBJ1-1, with D unclear. The CDR3 loop spans 13 amino acids. Looked up from germline, CDR1 is GTSNPN and CDR2 is SVGIG (reference sequence). Trimming took off 3 bases at V and 1 base at J, with 9 bases between the two ends. The CDR3 loop is CAWSRTQNTEAFF. In nucleotides, the CDR3 is TGTGCCTGGAGCCGAACCCAGAACACTGAAGCTTTCTTT. The whole variable domain, remainder taken from reference TRBV30 and TRBJ1-1, is SQTIHQWPATLVQPVGSPLSLECTVEGTSNPNLYWYRQAAGRGLQLLFYSVGIGQISSEVPQNLSASRPQDRQFILSSKKLLLSDSGFYLCAWSRTQNTEAFFGQGTRLTVV.

V gene TRBV7-8 combines with J gene TRBJ1-5; no clear D. The CDR3 runs 12 residues. V lost 5 bases and J 3 bases, leaving 5 bases between the germline ends. Germline CDR1 and CDR2: SGHVS and FQNEAQ. CDR3: CASSRNNQPQHF. The CDR3 coding sequence is TGTGCCAGCAGCCGTAACAATCAGCCCCAGCATTTT.

This clonotype was seen once. The chain links TRBV28 to TRBJ1-2; 8 bases agree with TRBD1. The trim removed 6 bases at V and 5 bases at J, leaving 11 bases unmatched. This CDR3 contains 15 residues. Germline lookup yields CDR1 MDHEN and CDR2 SYDVKM. CDR3 amino acids: CASRQLGQGPYGYTF. DNA of the CDR3: TGTGCCAGCAGGCAACTCGGACAGGGCCCATATGGCTACACCTTC.

CDR3 residues: CASSQDSRDRLAKNIQYF. DNA of the CDR3: TGCGCCAGCAGCCAAGACAGCCGGGACAGACTAGCCAAAAACATTCAGTACTTC. The chain combines TRBV4-1 with TRBJ2-4; 7 positions agree with TRBD1. The CDR3 sequence is 18 residues long. Germline-derived CDR1 and CDR2 are MGHRA and YSYEKL. The ends lost 0 bases at V and 0 bases at J; junction bases unmatched: 8.

The chain uses TRBV4-1 and TRBJ1-3; D is possibly TRBD1 (5 bases). The germline V and J ends were trimmed by 3 bases and 4 bases, with 16 bases remaining between them. Looked up from germline, CDR1 is MGHRA and CDR2 is YSYEKL. The CDR3 length is 16 residues. The CDR3 nucleotides read TGCGCCAGCAGCCAGCCGACGGAGGGGAGAGGAAACACCATATATTTT. It yields the protein CASSQPTEGRGNTIYF.

This chain uses TRBV12-3 or TRBV12-4 with TRBJ1-1; weak D call: TRBD1 (5 bases). The ends were cut back, 8 bases at V and 4 bases at J, with 11 bases in the middle. This CDR3 is built from 12 residues. In DNA, the CDR3 is TGTGCCAGCTTGGGGGGGGGCACTGAAGCTTTCTTT. Translated, it gives CASLGGGTEAFF.

This rearrangement joins TRBV29-1 to TRBJ1-1; D is uncertain. This CDR3 region has 11 residues. CDR1 is SQVTM, CDR2 ANQGSEA, per germline. V lost 5 bases, J lost 0 bases, and 4 bases lay in between. CDR3 amino acids: CSVWVNTEAFF. As DNA, the CDR3 is TGCAGCGTTTGGGTGAACACTGAAGCTTTCTTT.

The V call is TRBV2, the J call TRBJ2-1; D is unresolved. From germline, CDR1 is SNHLY and CDR2 FYNNEI. V dropped 1 base and J dropped 6 bases, with 13 bases sitting between them. The CDR3 has 15 amino acids. CDR3 sequence reads: CASSEDGLLGNEQFF. The CDR3 region has the DNA TGTGCCAGCAGTGAAGATGGATTACTTGGCAATGAGCAGTTCTTC.

The chain uses TRBV20-1 and TRBJ2-5, with a tentative D call TRBD1 (5 bases). The CDR3 contains 14 residues. The germline gives CDR1 DFQATT, CDR2 SNEGSKA (reference sequence). Trimming removed 2 bases from V and 5 bases from J, with 15 bases in between. The CDR3 sequence is CSARTPQGLETQYF. In nucleotides, the CDR3 is TGCAGTGCTAGAACCCCGCAGGGTTTGGAGACCCAGTACTTC.

V and J are TRBV29-1 and TRBJ2-5; tentative D call: TRBD2 (6 bases). The V and J ends lost 1 base and 0 bases respectively, with 15 bases between them. From germline, CDR1 is SQVTM and CDR2 ANQGSEA. The CDR3 is 16 amino acids. The CDR3 DNA reads as TGCAGCGTTGAAGGAGTGAGGGCGGGGAACCAAGAGACCCAGTACTTC. Amino acid sequence: CSVEGVRAGNQETQYF.

The chain is built from TRBV19 and TRBJ2-1; no firm D call. Germline V gives CDR1 LNHDA, CDR2 SQIVND (reference sequence). V was clipped by 3 bases and J by 6 bases, with 9 bases between them. This CDR3 has 13 residues. The CDR3 DNA reads as TGTGCCAGTAGTATTGAGGTTGCCAATGAGCAGTTCTTC. This codes for CASSIEVANEQFF.

This rearrangement joins TRBV6-5 to TRBJ2-7, with a tentative D call TRBD1 (5 bases). Trimming shortened V by 0 bases and J by 1 base, and 10 bases separated the two germline ends. Germline V gene lookup returns CDR1 MNHEY and CDR2 SVGAGI. This CDR3 contains 15 residues. The CDR3 nucleotides are TGTGCCAGCAGTTACTCGGCTCGACAGTCCTACGAGCAGTACTTC. Translating it yields CASSYSARQSYEQYF.

The gene calls are TRBV20-1 and TRBJ2-7; D gene uncertain. CDR1 and CDR2 from the germline V gene are DFQATT and SNEGSKA (reference sequence). The CDR3 has 12 residues. Trimming stripped 1 base from V and 2 bases from J, with 6 bases between. CDR3 nucleotide sequence: TGCAGTGCTAGAGCAGGTACCTACGAGCAGTACTTC. Residues: CSARAGTYEQYF.

The CDR3 spells CAISGGTVYEQYF. The CDR3 region has the DNA TGTGCCATCAGTGGGGGGACAGTATACGAGCAGTACTTC. The chain links TRBV10-3 to TRBJ2-7; 7 nucleotides align to TRBD1. Germline values: CDR1 ENHRY, CDR2 SYGVKD. The ends lost 4 bases at V and 4 bases at J; junction bases unmatched: 4. The CDR3 totals 13 residues.

V is TRBV20-1 and J is TRBJ1-2; possibly TRBD1 for D (5 bases). This CDR3 region has 14 residues. The V end lost 6 bases, the J end lost 5 bases, and 19 bases lay between the germline ends. Germline CDR1 and CDR2: DFQATT and SNEGSKA (reference sequence). As DNA, the CDR3 is TGCAGTGCGGTCCTGGGGCAGGCCCTATATGGCTACACCTTC. Protein product: CSAVLGQALYGYTF.

CDR3 sequence reads: CASKFGLAHYNEQFF. The CDR3 DNA follows: TGTGCCAGCAAGTTCGGGCTAGCGCATTACAATGAGCAGTTCTTC. The chain links TRBV2 to TRBJ2-1; possible D gene TRBD2, 6 bases. The CDR3 is 15 residues long. Trimming left V 7 bases short and J 4 bases short, with 17 bases between. CDR1 SNHLY and CDR2 FYNNEI come from the germline V gene.

The chain is built from TRBV30 and TRBJ2-3; 10 bases map to TRBD1. The junction had 7 bases not matched to a gene; V was cut back by 8 bases and J by 2 bases. CDR1 is GTSNPN, CDR2 SVGIG, per germline (reference sequence). The CDR3 length is 14 residues. The CDR3 DNA reads TGTGCCGGCCGGACAGGGGGTTACACAGATACGCAGTATTTT. It translates to CAGRTGGYTDTQYF. Supplemented by reference TRBV30 and TRBJ2-3, the full variable domain reads SQTIHQWPATLVQPVGSPLSLECTVEGTSNPNLYWYRQAAGRGLQLLFYSVGIGQISSEVPQNLSASRPQDRQFILSSKKLLLSDSGFYLCAGRTGGYTDTQYFGPGTRLTVL.

This sequence joins TRBV19 and TRBJ1-5, with D tentatively TRBD1 (5 bases). CDR3 length: 15 amino acids. The germline V gene has CDR1 LNHDA and CDR2 SQIVND (reference sequence). V lost 6 bases to trimming and J lost 5 bases, with 17 bases between them. CDR3 region: CASRGRSLGHQPQHF. As DNA, the CDR3 is TGTGCCAGTAGGGGCCGATCCTTGGGACATCAGCCCCAGCATTTT.

The chain is built from TRBV11-2 and TRBJ1-4; 7 bases are shared with TRBD1. After removal of 5 bases from V and 8 bases from J, the junction contained 11 bases not matched to a gene. The length of the CDR3 is 15 residues. The germline V gene encodes CDR1 SGHAT and CDR2 FQNNGV. The CDR3 DNA reads as TGTGCCAGCAGCCCGTGGACAGGATCAGACGAAAAACTGTTTTTT. Amino acids: CASSPWTGSDEKLFF.

This chain connects TRBV29-1 to TRBJ1-2; 7 bases are shared with TRBD1. The CDR3 spans 12 residues. Germline V gene sequence: CDR1 SQVTM, CDR2 ANQGSEA. V gave up 1 base and J gave up 5 bases; unmatched junction bases: 1. CDR3 protein: CSVEGGQYGYTF. For the CDR3, the DNA is TGCAGCGTTGAAGGGGGACAGTATGGCTACACCTTC.

V and J are TRBV4-1 and TRBJ2-7, with a possible D match to TRBD2 (6 bases). There are 16 residues in the CDR3. CDR1 is MGHRA and CDR2 is YSYEKL in the germline V gene. V shed 3 bases and J shed 3 bases, with 18 bases lying between them. CDR3 loop: CASSHAPGSRGYEQYF. The CDR3 region has the DNA TGCGCCAGCAGCCACGCCCCCGGGAGCAGAGGCTACGAGCAGTACTTC.

The V call is TRBV28, the J call TRBJ2-1; no firm D call. The CDR3 loop spans 13 amino acids. Germline V CDR1 and CDR2: MDHEN, SYDVKM. Deletions cut 8 bases from V and 10 bases from J, with 18 bases between. CDR3 protein: CASGVPDQTEQFF. CDR3 bases: TGTGCCAGCGGAGTACCCGACCAGACCGAGCAGTTCTTC.

The gene calls are TRBV15 and TRBJ2-7, with D tentatively TRBD2 (6 bases). Germline CDR1 reads LNHNV; CDR2 reads YYDKDF (reference sequence). Trimming removed 0 bases at V and 0 bases at J, with 9 bases between. The CDR3 contains 15 residues. CDR3 protein: CATSRDPGSSYEQYF. CDR3 sequence (DNA): TGTGCCACCAGCAGAGATCCCGGGAGCTCCTACGAGCAGTACTTC.

This clonotype has only one observation. This chain connects TRBV9 to TRBJ1-1, with D possibly being TRBD1 (5 bases). The CDR3 is 12 amino acids. V lost 2 bases, J lost 9 bases, and 11 bases lay in between. Germline CDR1 is SGDLS and CDR2 is YYNGEE. The CDR3 is CASSVLTDQAFF. The CDR3 nucleotides read TGTGCCAGCAGCGTGCTGACAGACCAAGCTTTCTTT.